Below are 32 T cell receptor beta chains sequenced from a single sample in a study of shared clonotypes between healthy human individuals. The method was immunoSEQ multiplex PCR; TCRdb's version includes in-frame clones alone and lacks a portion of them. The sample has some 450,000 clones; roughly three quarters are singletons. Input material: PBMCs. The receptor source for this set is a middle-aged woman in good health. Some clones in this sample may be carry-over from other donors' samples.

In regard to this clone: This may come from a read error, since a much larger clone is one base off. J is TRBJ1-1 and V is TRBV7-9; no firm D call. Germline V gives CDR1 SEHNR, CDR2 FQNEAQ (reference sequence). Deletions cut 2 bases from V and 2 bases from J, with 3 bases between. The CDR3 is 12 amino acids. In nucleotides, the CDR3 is TGTGCCAGCAGCTTACTCAACACTGAAGCTTTCTTT. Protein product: CASSLLNTEAFF.

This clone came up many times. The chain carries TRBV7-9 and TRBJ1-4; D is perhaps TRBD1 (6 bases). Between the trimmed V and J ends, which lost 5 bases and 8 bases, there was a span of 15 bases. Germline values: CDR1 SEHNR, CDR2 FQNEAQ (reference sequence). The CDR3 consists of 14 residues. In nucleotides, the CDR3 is TGTGCCAGCAGCCCGTTGACAGGTCAGGAAAAACTGTTTTTT. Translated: CASSPLTGQEKLFF. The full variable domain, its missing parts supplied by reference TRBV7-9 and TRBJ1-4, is DTGVSQNPRHKITKRGQNVTFRCDPISEHNRLYWYRQTLGQGPEFLTYFQNEAQLEKSRLLSDRFSAERPKGSFSTLEIQRTEQGDSAMYLCASSPLTGQEKLFFGSGTQLSVL.

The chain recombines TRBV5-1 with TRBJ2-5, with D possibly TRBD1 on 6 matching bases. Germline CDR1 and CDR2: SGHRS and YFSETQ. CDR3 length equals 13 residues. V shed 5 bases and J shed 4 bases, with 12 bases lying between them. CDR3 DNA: TGCGCCAGCAGTGATCAGGGGAGAGAGACCCAGTACTTC. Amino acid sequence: CASSDQGRETQYF.

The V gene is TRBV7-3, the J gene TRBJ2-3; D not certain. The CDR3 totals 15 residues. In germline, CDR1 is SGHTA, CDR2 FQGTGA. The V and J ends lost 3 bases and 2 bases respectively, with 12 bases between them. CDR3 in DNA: TGTGCCAGCAGCTTGGAAGGCGCAAACACAGATACGCAGTATTTT. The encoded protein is CASSLEGANTDTQYF.

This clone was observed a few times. This CDR3 is CAWSETGNPTEAFF. CDR3 DNA: TGTGCCTGGAGTGAGACAGGGAATCCCACTGAAGCTTTCTTT. The rearrangement joins TRBV30 to TRBJ1-1; 7 bases match TRBD1. The CDR3 contains 14 residues. Germline V gene data show CDR1 as GTSNPN and CDR2 as SVGIG (reference sequence). V gave up 1 base and J gave up 4 bases; unmatched junction bases: 6. Combining the CDR3 with reference TRBV30 and TRBJ1-1 gives the whole variable domain SQTIHQWPATLVQPVGSPLSLECTVEGTSNPNLYWYRQAAGRGLQLLFYSVGIGQISSEVPQNLSASRPQDRQFILSSKKLLLSDSGFYLCAWSETGNPTEAFFGQGTRLTVV.

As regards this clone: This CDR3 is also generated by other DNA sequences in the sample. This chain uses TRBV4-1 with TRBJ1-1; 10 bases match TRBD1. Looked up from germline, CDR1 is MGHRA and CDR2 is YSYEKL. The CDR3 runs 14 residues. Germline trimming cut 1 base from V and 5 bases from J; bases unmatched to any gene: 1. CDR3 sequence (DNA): TGCGCCAGCAGCCAAGTGGACAGGGGGACTGAAGCTTTCTTT. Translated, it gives CASSQVDRGTEAFF.

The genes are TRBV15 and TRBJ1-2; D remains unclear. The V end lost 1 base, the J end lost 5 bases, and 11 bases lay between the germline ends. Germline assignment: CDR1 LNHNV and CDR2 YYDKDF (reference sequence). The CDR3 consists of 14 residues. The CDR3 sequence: CATSRGLPGYGYTF. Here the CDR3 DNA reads TGTGCCACCAGCAGAGGTCTACCCGGGTATGGCTACACCTTC.

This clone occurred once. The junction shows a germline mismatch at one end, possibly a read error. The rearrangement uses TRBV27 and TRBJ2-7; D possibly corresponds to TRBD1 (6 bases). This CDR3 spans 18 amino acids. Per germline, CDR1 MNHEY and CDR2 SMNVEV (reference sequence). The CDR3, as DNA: TGTGCCAGCAGTGTATCCCGTTCTAGACAGGCGAGATCCTACGAGCAGTACTTC. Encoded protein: CASSVSRSRQARSYEQYF.

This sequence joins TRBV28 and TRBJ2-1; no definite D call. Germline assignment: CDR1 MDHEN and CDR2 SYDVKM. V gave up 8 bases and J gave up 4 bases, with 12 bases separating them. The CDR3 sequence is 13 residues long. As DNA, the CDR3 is TGTGCCAGCCTTCCAGACGGTTACAATGAGCAGTTCTTC. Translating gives CASLPDGYNEQFF. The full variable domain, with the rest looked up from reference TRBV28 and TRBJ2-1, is DVKVTQSSRYLVKRTGEKVFLECVQDMDHENMFWYRQDPGLGLRLIYFSYDVKMKEKGDIPEGYSVSREKKERFSLILESASTNQTSMYLCASLPDGYNEQFFGPGTRLTVL.

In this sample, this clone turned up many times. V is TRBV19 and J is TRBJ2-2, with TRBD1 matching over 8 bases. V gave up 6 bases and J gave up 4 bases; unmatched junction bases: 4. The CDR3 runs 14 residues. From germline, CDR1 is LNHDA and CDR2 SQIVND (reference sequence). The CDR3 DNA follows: TGTGCCAGTAGCCTAACAGGGGGCACCGGGGAGCTGTTTTTT. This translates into CASSLTGGTGELFF.

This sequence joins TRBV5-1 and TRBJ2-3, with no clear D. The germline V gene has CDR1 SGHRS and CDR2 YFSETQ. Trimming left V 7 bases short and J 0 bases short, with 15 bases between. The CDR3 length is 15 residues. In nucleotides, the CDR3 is TGCGCCAGCGGGCTCCAGGAGCCTAGCACAGATACGCAGTATTTT. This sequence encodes CASGLQEPSTDTQYF. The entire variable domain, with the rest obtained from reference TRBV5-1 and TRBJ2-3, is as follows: KAGVTQTPRYLIKTRGQQVTLSCSPISGHRSVSWYQQTPGQGLQFLFEYFSETQRNKGNFPGRFSGRQFSNSRSEMNVSTLELGDSALYLCASGLQEPSTDTQYFGPGTRLTVL.

CDR3 nucleotides: TGTGCCAGCAGCCCTACGACAGGATTTGCTTTCTTT. Its translation is CASSPTTGFAFF. The rearrangement links TRBV5-4 to TRBJ1-1, with D maybe TRBD1 (6 bases). V gave up 4 bases and J gave up 11 bases, with 15 bases separating them. CDR1 and CDR2 (germline): SGHNT, YYREEE (reference sequence). CDR3 length equals 12 residues.

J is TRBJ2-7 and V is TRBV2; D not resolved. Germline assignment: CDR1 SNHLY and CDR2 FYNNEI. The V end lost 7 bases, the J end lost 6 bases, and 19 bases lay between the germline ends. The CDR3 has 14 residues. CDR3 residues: CASTSLLGVAEQYF. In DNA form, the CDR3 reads TGTGCCAGCACGTCGTTACTTGGGGTCGCCGAGCAGTACTTC.

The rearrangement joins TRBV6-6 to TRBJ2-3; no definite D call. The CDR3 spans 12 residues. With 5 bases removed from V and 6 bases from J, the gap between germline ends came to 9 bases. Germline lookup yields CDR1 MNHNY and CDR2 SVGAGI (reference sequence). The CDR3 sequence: CASSVWRDTQYF. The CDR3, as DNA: TGTGCCAGCAGTGTCTGGCGGGATACGCAGTATTTT.

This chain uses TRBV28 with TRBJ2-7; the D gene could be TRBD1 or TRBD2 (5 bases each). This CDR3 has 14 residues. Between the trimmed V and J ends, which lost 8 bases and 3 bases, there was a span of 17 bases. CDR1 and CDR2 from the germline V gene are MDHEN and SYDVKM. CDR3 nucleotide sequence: TGTGCCAGCGAACTGAGGGGACGGATCTACGAGCAGTACTTC. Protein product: CASELRGRIYEQYF.

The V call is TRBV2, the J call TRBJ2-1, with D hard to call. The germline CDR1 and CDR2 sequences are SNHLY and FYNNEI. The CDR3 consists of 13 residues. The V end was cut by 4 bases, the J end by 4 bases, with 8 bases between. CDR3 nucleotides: TGTGCCAGCAGTGCCCCCCAATACAATGAGCAGTTCTTC. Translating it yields CASSAPQYNEQFF.

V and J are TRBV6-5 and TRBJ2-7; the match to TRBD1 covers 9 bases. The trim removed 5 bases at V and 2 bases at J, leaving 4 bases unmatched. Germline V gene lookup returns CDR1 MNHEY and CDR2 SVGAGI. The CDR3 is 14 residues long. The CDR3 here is CASSETGGTYEQYF. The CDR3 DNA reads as TGTGCCAGCAGTGAGACAGGGGGTACCTACGAGCAGTACTTC.

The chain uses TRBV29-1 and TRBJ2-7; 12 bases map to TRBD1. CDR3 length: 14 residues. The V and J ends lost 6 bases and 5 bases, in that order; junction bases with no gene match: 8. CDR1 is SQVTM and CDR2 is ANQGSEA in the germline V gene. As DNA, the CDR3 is TGCAGCGTCGCATATGGGACAGGGGGCGACGAGCAGTACTTC. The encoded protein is CSVAYGTGGDEQYF.

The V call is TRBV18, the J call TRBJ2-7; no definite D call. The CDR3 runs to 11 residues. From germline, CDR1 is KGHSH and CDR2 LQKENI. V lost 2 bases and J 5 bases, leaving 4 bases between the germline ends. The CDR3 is CASSPSNEQYF. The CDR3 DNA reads TGTGCCAGCTCACCAAGCAACGAGCAGTACTTC.

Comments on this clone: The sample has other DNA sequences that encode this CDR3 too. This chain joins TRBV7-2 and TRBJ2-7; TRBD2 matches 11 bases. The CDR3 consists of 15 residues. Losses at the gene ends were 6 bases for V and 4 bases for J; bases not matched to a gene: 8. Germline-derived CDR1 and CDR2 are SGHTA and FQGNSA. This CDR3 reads CASSLTSGSGYEQYF. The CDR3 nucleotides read TGTGCCAGCAGTCTCACTAGCGGGAGCGGGTACGAGCAGTACTTC.

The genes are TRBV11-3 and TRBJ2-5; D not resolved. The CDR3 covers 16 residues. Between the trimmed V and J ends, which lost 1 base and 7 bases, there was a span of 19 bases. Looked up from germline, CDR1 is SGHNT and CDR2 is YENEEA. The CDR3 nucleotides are TGTGCCAGCAGCTTAGGGGTCAGCTCCCTCGAAGGGACCCAGTACTTC. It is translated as CASSLGVSSLEGTQYF.

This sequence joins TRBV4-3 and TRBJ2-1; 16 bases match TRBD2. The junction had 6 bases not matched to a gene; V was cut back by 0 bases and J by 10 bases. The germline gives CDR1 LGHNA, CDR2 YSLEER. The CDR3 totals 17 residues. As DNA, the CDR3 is TGCGCCAGCAGCCAAGATCGGGGACTAGCGGGAGGGAGCGAGCAGTTCTTC. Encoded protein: CASSQDRGLAGGSEQFF.

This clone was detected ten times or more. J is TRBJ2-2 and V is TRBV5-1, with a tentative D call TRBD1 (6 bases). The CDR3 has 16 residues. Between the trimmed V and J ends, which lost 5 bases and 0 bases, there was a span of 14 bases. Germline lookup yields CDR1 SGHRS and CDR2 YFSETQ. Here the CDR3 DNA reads TGCGCCAGCAGACTGGGGGCTGACGCGAACACCGGGGAGCTGTTTTTT. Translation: CASRLGADANTGELFF. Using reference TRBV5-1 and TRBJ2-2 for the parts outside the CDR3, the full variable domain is KAGVTQTPRYLIKTRGQQVTLSCSPISGHRSVSWYQQTPGQGLQFLFEYFSETQRNKGNFPGRFSGRQFSNSRSEMNVSTLELGDSALYLCASRLGADANTGELFFGEGSRLTVL.

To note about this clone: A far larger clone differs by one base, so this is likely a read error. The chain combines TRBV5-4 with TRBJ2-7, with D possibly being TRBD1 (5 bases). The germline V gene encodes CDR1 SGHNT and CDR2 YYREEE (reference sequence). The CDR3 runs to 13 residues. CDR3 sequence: CASRRGLNSEQYF. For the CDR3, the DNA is TGCGCCAGCAGAAGGGGCCTCAATTCCGAGCAGTACTTC.

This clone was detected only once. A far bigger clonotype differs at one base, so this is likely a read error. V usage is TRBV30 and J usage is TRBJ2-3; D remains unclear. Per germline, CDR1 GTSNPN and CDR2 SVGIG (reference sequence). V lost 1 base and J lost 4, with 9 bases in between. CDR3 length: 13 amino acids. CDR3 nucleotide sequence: TGTGCCTGGAGTGGGTCCCGGGCAGATACGCAGTATTTT. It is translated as CAWSGSRADTQYF.

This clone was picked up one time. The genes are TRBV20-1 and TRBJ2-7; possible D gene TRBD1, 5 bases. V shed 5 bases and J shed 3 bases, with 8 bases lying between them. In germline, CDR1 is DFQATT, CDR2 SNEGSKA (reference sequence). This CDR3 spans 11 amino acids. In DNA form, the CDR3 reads TGCAGTGCTCTGCAGGGCTACGAGCAGTACTTC. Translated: CSALQGYEQYF.

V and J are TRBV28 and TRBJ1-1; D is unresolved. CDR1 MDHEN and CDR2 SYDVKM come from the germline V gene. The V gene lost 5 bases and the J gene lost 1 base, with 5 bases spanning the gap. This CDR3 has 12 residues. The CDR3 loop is CASSDENTEAFF. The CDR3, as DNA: TGTGCCAGCAGTGATGAGAACACTGAAGCTTTCTTT.

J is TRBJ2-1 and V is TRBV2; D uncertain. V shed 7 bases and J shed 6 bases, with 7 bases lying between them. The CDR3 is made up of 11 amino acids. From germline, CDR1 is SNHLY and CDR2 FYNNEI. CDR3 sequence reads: CASIEGNEQFF. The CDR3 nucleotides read TGTGCCAGCATCGAAGGCAATGAGCAGTTCTTC.

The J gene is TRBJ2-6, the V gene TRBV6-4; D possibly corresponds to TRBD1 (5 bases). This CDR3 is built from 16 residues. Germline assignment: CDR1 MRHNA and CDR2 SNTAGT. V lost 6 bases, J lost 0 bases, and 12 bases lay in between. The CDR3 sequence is CASSPRGGSGANVLTF. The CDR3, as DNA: TGTGCCAGCAGCCCTAGGGGCGGCTCTGGGGCCAACGTCCTGACTTTC.

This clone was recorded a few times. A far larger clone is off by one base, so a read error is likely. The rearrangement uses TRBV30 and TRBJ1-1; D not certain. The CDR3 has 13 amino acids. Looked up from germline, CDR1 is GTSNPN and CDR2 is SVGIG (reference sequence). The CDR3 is CAWSVQVNTEASF. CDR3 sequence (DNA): TGTGCCTGGAGTGTACAAGTGAACACTGAAGCTTCCTTT.

CDR3 bases: TGTGCCAGTAGCGAGTCCGGCTCGGGGGAGACCCAGTACTTC. The encoded protein is CASSESGSGETQYF. The gene calls are TRBV19 and TRBJ2-5, with TRBD2 as a possible D gene (5 bases). The V end lost 6 bases, the J end lost 5 bases, and 16 bases lay between the germline ends. CDR1 LNHDA and CDR2 SQIVND come from the germline V gene (reference sequence). The CDR3 is made up of 14 amino acids.

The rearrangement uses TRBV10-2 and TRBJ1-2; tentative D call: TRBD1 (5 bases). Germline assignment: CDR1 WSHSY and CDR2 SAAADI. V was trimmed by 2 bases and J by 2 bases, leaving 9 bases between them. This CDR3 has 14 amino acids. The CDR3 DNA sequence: TGCGCCAGCAGTGAGGACAGATTAAACTATGGCTACACCTTC. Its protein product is CASSEDRLNYGYTF.